Each of the 12 T cell receptor beta chains below was sequenced from the same sample in a study of cytomegalovirus exposure and HLA in healthy donors. Some clones are missing from TCRdb's copy, which holds only in-frame ones; the method was immunoSEQ multiplex PCR. The profile shows some 150,000 clones, 86% of them singletons. The sequenced sample consisted of PBMCs. These receptors all come from a man between 18 and 29 years old in good health and CMV-seropositive.

The V and J genes are TRBV7-6 and TRBJ2-1; 8 bases are a match to TRBD2. The junction had 15 bases not matched to a gene; V was cut back by 5 bases and J by 6 bases. The CDR3 is made up of 17 amino acids. Germline lookup yields CDR1 SGHVS and CDR2 FNYEAQ. CDR3 sequence reads: CASSDLTPGTSGNEQFF. Here the CDR3 DNA reads TGTGCCAGCAGCGACCTGACCCCCGGGACTAGTGGCAATGAGCAGTTCTTC.

The chain combines TRBV9 with TRBJ1-6; tentatively, D is TRBD1 (5 bases). The V end lost 5 bases, the J end lost 8 bases, and 17 bases lay between the germline ends. CDR1 and CDR2 from the germline V gene are SGDLS and YYNGEE. This CDR3 is built from 15 residues. CDR3 coding DNA: TGTGCCAGCAGTGGGGGGGTCGCCCTACATTCACCCCTCCACTTT. Translated, it gives CASSGGVALHSPLHF.

The chain employs TRBV7-3 and TRBJ1-2; maybe TRBD1 (5 bases). CDR3 length: 13 amino acids. Trimming removed 3 bases at V and 8 bases at J, with 13 bases between. Germline values: CDR1 SGHTA, CDR2 FQGTGA. The CDR3 nucleotides read TGTGCCAGCAGCTTCGGGACGGGGGAAGGCTACACCTTC. As protein: CASSFGTGEGYTF.

V usage is TRBV4-1 and J usage is TRBJ2-7, with 7 positions matching TRBD2. Germline CDR1 and CDR2: MGHRA and YSYEKL. The V and J ends lost 4 bases and 4 bases, in that order; junction bases with no gene match: 4. The CDR3 contains 13 residues. The DNA of the CDR3 is TGCGCCAGCAGCCGGGACTATTTTTACGAGCAGTACTTC. Translated, it gives CASSRDYFYEQYF.

J is TRBJ2-7 and V is TRBV9; TRBD1 matches 8 bases. This CDR3 region has 15 residues. Germline V gene data show CDR1 as SGDLS and CDR2 as YYNGEE. J lost 0 bases, V lost 0 bases, and 2 bases had no gene match. This CDR3 is CASSVGQGISYEQYF. CDR3 nucleotide sequence: TGTGCCAGCAGCGTAGGACAGGGGATCTCCTACGAGCAGTACTTC.

The chain employs TRBV9 and TRBJ2-7; TRBD1 matches at 7 bases. CDR1 and CDR2 (germline): SGDLS, YYNGEE. The CDR3 spans 14 residues. V lost 4 bases and J lost 4; bases outside the gene matches: 8. The DNA for the CDR3 is TGTGCCAGCAGCCTTGGGACAGAACGTTACGAGCAGTACTTC. As protein: CASSLGTERYEQYF. The full variable domain, with the rest looked up from reference TRBV9 and TRBJ2-7, is DSGVTQTPKHLITATGQRVTLRCSPRSGDLSVYWYQQSLDQGLQFLIQYYNGEERAKGNILERFSAQQFPDLHSELNLSSLELGDSALYFCASSLGTERYEQYFGPGTRLTVT.

V usage is TRBV7-9 and J usage is TRBJ2-3; no reliable D call. Trimming took 2 bases from V and 4 from J, leaving 7 bases between them. CDR1 and CDR2 from the germline V gene are SEHNR and FQNEAQ (reference sequence). The CDR3 runs 13 residues. CDR3 DNA: TGTGCCAGCAGCTTAACTTCCCCAGATACGCAGTATTTT. Its protein is CASSLTSPDTQYF.

The chain has TRBV15 and TRBJ1-2, with 10 nucleotides matching TRBD1. The CDR3 totals 15 residues. V lost 1 base and J lost 3; bases outside the gene matches: 2. The germline V gene has CDR1 LNHNV and CDR2 YYDKDF (reference sequence). This CDR3 reads CATSRGDRGDYGYTF. In DNA form, the CDR3 reads TGTGCCACCAGCAGAGGGGACAGGGGCGACTATGGCTACACCTTC.

The V call is TRBV9, the J call TRBJ2-7; 8 bases map to TRBD2. Per the germline V gene, CDR1 is SGDLS and CDR2 is YYNGEE. The V segment lost 0 bases and the J segment 2 bases; nucleotides outside the gene matches: 1. The CDR3 extends over 14 amino acids. CDR3 bases: TGTGCCAGCAGCGTAGGCGGGAGGCCCTACGAGCAGTACTTC. Its protein product is CASSVGGRPYEQYF.

The J gene is TRBJ1-1, the V gene TRBV18; D is ambiguous. The V and J ends lost 3 bases and 5 bases respectively, with 13 bases between them. The CDR3 length is 14 residues. The germline V gene encodes CDR1 KGHSH and CDR2 LQKENI. In DNA form, the CDR3 reads TGTGCCAGCTCACCGGGCGCCACGGAAACTGAAGCTTTCTTT. Translation: CASSPGATETEAFF.

This clone was recorded only once. V usage is TRBV11-3 and J usage is TRBJ1-5; D ambiguous. There are 15 residues in the CDR3. Germline V gene lookup returns CDR1 SGHNT and CDR2 YENEEA. With 6 bases removed from V and 2 bases from J, the gap between germline ends came to 14 bases. The CDR3 spells CASRMLAGGNQPQHF. CDR3 bases: TGTGCCAGCAGGATGCTGGCTGGAGGCAATCAGCCCCAGCATTTT.

This clone has only a few counts. The chain carries TRBV7-8 and TRBJ1-2; no firm D call. With 8 bases removed from V and 6 bases from J, the gap between germline ends came to 10 bases. CDR3 length: 11 residues. The germline CDR1 and CDR2 sequences are SGHVS and FQNEAQ. CDR3 loop: CASLTVDGYTF. The CDR3 DNA sequence: TGTGCCAGCCTAACGGTGGATGGCTACACCTTC.